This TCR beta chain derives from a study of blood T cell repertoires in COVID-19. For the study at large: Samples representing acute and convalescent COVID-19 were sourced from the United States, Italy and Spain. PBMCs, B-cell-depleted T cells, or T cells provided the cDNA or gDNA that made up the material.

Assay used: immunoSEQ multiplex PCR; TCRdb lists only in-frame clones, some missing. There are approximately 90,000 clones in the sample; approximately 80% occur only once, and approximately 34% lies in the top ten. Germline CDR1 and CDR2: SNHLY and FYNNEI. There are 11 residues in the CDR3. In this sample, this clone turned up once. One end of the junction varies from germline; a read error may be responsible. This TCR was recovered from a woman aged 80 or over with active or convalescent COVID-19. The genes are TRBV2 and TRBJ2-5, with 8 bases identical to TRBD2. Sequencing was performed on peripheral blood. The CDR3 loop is CASKLGLEGNF. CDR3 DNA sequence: TGTGCCAGCAAGTTGGGACTAGAAGGGAACTTC. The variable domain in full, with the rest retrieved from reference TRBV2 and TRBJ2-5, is EPEVTQTPSHQVTQMGQEVILRCVPISNHLYFYWYRQILGQKVEFLVSFYNNEISEKSEIFDDQFSVERPDGSNFTLKIRSTKLEDSAMYFCASKLGLEGNFGPGTRLLVL.